This TCR beta chain emerged from a study of blood T cell repertoires in COVID-19. Germline CDR1 LGHDT, CDR2 YNNKEL (reference sequence). CDR3 length equals 16 residues. V trimming: 4 bases; J trimming: 5 bases; junction bases outside the gene matches: 10. Using immunoSEQ multiplex PCR, the repertoire was profiled, and TCRdb retains in-frame clones only, with some absent. This table has 250,000 to 350,000 clones, 70% to 90% appearing once. The sequence was collected from a human donor with COVID-19, enrolled during active disease. The donor label of this sample is uncertain. The material sequenced was peripheral blood. This chain joins TRBV3-1 (or the pseudogene TRBV3-2) and TRBJ2-2, with TRBD1 matching 7 bases. The CDR3 reads CASSPYTGEITGELFF. The CDR3 DNA is TGTGCCAGCAGCCCGTATACAGGGGAGATAACCGGGGAGCTGTTTTTT.